A single sample gave rise to the 6 T cell receptor beta chains below, sequenced in a study of CD8+ T cells in alopecia areata. The treatment here: oral pan-JAK inhibitor, 5-10 mg twice daily. As the sequencing template, cDNA was produced by extracting RNA and reverse transcribing it. Repertoires were generated with immunoSEQ multiplex PCR, while TCRdb's copy carries only in-frame clones and drops some. The sample gives about 200,000 clones, 50% to 60% of which show up once; 1.6% is in the top ten. Specimen: CD4+ T cells sorted from blood, collected at week 4, from a patient treated with tofacitinib. These receptors all stem from a human donor with alopecia areata.

In its sample, this clone was seen a few times. The chain carries TRBV25-1 and TRBJ2-5; D is unresolved. CDR3 length: 12 amino acids. V was trimmed by 1 base and J by 4 bases, leaving 4 bases between them. CDR1 MGHDK and CDR2 SYGVNS come from the germline V gene. The CDR3 DNA reads as TGTGCCAGCAGTGAATTGGGAGAGACCCAGTACTTC. Its translation is CASSELGETQYF.

The rearrangement uses TRBV5-1 and TRBJ2-3; D is ambiguous. Germline loops: CDR1 SGHRS, CDR2 YFSETQ. V lost 2 bases, J lost 6 bases, and 10 bases lay in between. The CDR3 contains 13 residues. CDR3 DNA: TGCGCCAGCAGCTTATTTCCTACGGATACGCAGTATTTT. Amino acid sequence: CASSLFPTDTQYF. The variable domain in full, with the rest retrieved from reference TRBV5-1 and TRBJ2-3, is KAGVTQTPRYLIKTRGQQVTLSCSPISGHRSVSWYQQTPGQGLQFLFEYFSETQRNKGNFPGRFSGRQFSNSRSEMNVSTLELGDSALYLCASSLFPTDTQYFGPGTRLTVL.

The chain employs TRBV9 and TRBJ2-2; D gene uncertain. Germline CDR1 reads SGDLS; CDR2 reads YYNGEE. V was trimmed by 3 bases and J by 2 bases, leaving 8 bases between them. The CDR3 is 14 residues long. This CDR3 is CASSGVLNTGELFF. In DNA form, the CDR3 reads TGTGCCAGCAGCGGGGTTCTAAACACCGGGGAGCTGTTTTTT.

CDR3 coding DNA: TGCGCCAGCAGCTTGGCGACAAAGGGAAAACTGTTTTTT. Translated: CASSLATKGKLFF. The chain uses TRBV5-1 and TRBJ1-4, with D uncertain. Germline CDR1 SGHRS, CDR2 YFSETQ. V shed 0 bases and J shed 10 bases, with 10 bases lying between them. The CDR3 consists of 13 residues.

The chain links TRBV29-1 to TRBJ2-7; the D is unclear. Trimming cost V 2 bases and J 4 bases, with 15 bases left between them. The CDR3 contains 14 residues. Germline V gene data show CDR1 as SQVTM and CDR2 as ANQGSEA. The DNA of the CDR3 is TGCAGCGTTGAATTAAAACGGAATCTTTACGAGCAGTACTTC. The encoded protein is CSVELKRNLYEQYF.

The table lists this clone with a count of one. The chain has TRBV19 and TRBJ2-5; 13 positions match TRBD2. The CDR3 runs 15 residues. The germline V gene encodes CDR1 LNHDA and CDR2 SQIVND (reference sequence). The V and J ends lost 7 bases and 5 bases, in that order; junction bases with no gene match: 7. For the CDR3, the DNA is TGTGCCAGTAAAAACGGACTAGCGGGGGTCGAGACCCAGTACTTC. As protein: CASKNGLAGVETQYF.